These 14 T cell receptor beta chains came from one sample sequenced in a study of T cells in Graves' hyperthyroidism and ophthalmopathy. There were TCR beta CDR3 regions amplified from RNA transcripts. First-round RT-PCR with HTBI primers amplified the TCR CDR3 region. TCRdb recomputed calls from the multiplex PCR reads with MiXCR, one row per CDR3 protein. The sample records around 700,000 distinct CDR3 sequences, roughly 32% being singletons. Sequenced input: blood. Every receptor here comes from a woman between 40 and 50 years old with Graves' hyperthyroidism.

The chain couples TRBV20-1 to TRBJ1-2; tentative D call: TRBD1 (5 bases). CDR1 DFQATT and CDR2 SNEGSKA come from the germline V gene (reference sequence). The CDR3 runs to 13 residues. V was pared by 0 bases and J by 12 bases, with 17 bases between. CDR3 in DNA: TGCAGTGCTAGAGATCGGGACTCCCCGCAGGACACCTTC. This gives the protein CSARDRDSPQDTF.

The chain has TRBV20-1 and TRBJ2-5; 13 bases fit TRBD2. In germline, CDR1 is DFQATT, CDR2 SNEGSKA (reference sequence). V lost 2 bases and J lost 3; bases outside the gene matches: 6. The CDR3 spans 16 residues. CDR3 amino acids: CSARPPGLAGKETQYF. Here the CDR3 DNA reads TGCAGTGCTAGACCCCCGGGACTAGCGGGGAAAGAGACCCAGTACTTC.

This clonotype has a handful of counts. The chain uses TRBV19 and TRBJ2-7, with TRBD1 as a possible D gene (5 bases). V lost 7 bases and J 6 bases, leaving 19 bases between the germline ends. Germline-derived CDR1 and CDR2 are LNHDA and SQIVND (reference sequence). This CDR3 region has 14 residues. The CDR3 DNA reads TGTGCCAGTACCCCTGTGGGGCCGGGTGGCGAGCAGTACTTC. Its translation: CASTPVGPGGEQYF.

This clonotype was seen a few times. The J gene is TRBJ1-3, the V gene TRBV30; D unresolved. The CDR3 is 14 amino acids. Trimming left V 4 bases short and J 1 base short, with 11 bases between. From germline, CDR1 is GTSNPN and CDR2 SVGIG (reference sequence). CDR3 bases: TGTGCCTGGAACGGGATGGATTCTGGAAACACCATATATTTT. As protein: CAWNGMDSGNTIYF. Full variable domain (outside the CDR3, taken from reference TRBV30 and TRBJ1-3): SQTIHQWPATLVQPVGSPLSLECTVEGTSNPNLYWYRQAAGRGLQLLFYSVGIGQISSEVPQNLSASRPQDRQFILSSKKLLLSDSGFYLCAWNGMDSGNTIYFGEGSWLTVV.

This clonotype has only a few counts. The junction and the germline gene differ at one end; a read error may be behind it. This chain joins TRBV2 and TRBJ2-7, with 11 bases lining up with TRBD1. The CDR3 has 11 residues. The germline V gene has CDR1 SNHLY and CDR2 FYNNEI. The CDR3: CASRAYGTGGF. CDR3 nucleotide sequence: TGTGCCAGCAGAGCCTATGGGACAGGGGGCTTC.

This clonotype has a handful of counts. CDR3 amino acids: CASSFEAGGIYEQYF. CDR3 in DNA: TGTGCCAGCAGCTTTGAGGCAGGGGGCATCTACGAGCAGTACTTC. The V and J genes are TRBV13 and TRBJ2-7; TRBD1 matches at 8 bases. CDR1 PRHDT and CDR2 FYEKMQ come from the germline V gene (reference sequence). The V gene end was trimmed by 3 bases and the J gene end by 3 bases; junction bases not matched to a gene: 7. This CDR3 contains 15 residues. The full variable domain, completed using reference TRBV13 and TRBJ2-7, is AAGVIQSPRHLIKEKRETATLKCYPIPRHDTVYWYQQGPGQDPQFLISFYEKMQSDKGSIPDRFSAQQFSDYHSELNMSSLELGDSALYFCASSFEAGGIYEQYFGPGTRLTVT.

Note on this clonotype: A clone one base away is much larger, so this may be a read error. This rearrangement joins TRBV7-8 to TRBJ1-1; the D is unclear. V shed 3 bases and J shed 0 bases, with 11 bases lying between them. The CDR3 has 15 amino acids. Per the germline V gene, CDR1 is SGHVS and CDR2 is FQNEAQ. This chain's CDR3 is CASSLMGWVNTEAFF. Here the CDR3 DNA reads TGTGCCAGCAGCTTGATGGGGTGGGTGAACACTGAAGCTTTCTTT.

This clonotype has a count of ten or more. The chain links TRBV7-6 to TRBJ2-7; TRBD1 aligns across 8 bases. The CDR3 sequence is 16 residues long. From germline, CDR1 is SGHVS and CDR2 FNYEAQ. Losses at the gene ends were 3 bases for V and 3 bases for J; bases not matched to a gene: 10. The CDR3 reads CASSLDQGASVYEQYF. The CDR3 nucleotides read TGTGCCAGCAGCTTGGATCAGGGGGCTAGCGTCTACGAGCAGTACTTC. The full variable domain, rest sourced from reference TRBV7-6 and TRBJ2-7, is GAGVSQSPRYKVTKRGQDVALRCDPISGHVSLYWYRQALGQGPEFLTYFNYEAQQDKSGLPNDRFSAERPEGSISTLTIQRTEQRDSAMYRCASSLDQGASVYEQYFGPGTRLTVT.

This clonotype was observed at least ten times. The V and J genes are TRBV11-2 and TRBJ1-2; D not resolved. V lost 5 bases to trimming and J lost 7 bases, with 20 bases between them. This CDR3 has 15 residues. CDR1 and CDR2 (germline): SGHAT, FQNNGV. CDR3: CASSVRSGVYSGYTF. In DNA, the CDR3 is TGTGCCAGCAGCGTTAGGAGTGGGGTTTACTCTGGCTACACCTTC.

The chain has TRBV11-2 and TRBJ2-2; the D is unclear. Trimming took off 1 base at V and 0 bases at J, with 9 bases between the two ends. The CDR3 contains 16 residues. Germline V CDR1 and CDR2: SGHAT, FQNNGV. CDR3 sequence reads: CASSLGAMANTGELFF. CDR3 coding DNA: TGTGCCAGCAGCTTAGGGGCTATGGCGAACACCGGGGAGCTGTTTTTT.

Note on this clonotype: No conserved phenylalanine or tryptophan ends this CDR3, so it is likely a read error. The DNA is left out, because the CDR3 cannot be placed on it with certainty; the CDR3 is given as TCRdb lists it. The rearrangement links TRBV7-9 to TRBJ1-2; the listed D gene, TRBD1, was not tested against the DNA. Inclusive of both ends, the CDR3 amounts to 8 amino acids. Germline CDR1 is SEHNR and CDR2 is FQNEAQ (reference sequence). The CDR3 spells CASSLVQA.

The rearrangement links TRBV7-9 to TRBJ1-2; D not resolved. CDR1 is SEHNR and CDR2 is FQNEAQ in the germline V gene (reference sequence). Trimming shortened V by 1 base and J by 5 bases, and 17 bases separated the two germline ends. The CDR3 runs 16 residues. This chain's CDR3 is CASSLVTAGDVYGYTF. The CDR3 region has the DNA TGTGCCAGCAGCTTAGTTACAGCGGGCGATGTTTATGGCTACACCTTC.

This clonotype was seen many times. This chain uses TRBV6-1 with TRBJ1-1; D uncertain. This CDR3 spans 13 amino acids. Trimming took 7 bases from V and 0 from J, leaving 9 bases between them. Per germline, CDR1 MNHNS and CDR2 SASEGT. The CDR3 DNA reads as TGTGCCAGCAAGGAGTTCATGAACACTGAAGCTTTCTTT. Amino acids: CASKEFMNTEAFF.

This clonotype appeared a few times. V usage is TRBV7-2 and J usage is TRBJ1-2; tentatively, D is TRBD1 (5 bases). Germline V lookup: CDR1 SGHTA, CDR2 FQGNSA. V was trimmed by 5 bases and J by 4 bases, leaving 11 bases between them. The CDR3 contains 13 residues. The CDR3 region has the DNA TGTGCCAGCAGCATCCGGGACGTCTATGGCTACACCTTC. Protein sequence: CASSIRDVYGYTF.